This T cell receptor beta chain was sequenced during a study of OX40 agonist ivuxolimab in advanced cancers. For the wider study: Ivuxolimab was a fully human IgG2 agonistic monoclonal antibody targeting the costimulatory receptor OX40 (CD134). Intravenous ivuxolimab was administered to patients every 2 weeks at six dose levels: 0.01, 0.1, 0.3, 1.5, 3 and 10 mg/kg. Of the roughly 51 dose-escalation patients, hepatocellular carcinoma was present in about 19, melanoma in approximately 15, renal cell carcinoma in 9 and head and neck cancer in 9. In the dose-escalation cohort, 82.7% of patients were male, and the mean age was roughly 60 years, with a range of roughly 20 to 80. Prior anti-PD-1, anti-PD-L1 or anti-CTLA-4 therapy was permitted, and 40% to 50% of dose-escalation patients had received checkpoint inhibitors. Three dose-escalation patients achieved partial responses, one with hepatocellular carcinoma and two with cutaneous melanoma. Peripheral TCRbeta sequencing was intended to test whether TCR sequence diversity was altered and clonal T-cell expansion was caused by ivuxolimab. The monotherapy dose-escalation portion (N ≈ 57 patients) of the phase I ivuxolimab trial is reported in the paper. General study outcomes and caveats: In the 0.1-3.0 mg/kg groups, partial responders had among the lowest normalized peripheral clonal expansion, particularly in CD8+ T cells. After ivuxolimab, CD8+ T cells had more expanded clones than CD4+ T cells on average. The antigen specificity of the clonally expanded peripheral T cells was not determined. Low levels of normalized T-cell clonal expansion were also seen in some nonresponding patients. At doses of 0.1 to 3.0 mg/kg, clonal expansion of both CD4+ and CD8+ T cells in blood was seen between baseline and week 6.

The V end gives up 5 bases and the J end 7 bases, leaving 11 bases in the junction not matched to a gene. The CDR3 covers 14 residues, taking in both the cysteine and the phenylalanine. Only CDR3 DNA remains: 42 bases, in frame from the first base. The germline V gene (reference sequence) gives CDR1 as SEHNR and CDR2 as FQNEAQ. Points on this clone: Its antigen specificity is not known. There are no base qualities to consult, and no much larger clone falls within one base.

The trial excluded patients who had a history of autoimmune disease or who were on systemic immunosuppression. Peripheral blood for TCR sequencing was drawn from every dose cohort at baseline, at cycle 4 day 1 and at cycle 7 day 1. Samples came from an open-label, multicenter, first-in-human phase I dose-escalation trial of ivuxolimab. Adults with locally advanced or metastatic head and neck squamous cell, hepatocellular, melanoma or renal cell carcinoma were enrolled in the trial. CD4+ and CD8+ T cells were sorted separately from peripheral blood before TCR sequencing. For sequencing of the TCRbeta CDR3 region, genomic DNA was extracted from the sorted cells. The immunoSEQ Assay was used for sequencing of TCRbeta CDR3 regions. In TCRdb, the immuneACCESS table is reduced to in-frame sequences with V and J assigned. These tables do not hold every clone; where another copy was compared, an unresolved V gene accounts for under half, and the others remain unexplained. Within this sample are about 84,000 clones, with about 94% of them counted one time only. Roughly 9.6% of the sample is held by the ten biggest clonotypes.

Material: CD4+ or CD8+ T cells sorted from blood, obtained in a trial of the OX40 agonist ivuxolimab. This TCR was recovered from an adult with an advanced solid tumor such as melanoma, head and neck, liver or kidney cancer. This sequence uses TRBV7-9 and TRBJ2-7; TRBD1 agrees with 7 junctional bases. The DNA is TGTGCCAGCAGCCATCCTGGACAGGCGCGGGAGCAGTACTTC. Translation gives CASSHPGQAREQYF. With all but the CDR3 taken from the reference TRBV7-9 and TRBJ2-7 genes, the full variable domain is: DTGVSQNPRHKITKRGQNVTFRCDPISEHNRLYWYRQTLGQGPEFLTYFQNEAQLEKSRLLSDRFSAERPKGSFSTLEIQRTEQGDSAMYLCASSHPGQAREQYFGPGTRLTVT.